This T cell receptor beta chain was observed in a study of shared clonotypes between healthy human individuals (dated by TCRdb to 2020 to 2022). Background on the whole study: A few men and two women, aged 18 to 49 years, made up the cohort. Libraries were prepared and TCR repertoires were sequenced by different laboratories using diverse techniques, in order to increase sequencing depth and limit assay-specific biases. To estimate repertoire size and how much clonotype sharing occurs between individuals, the study deeply sequenced the blood TCR repertoires of several healthy adults. Between about 0.85 and 9.5 billion PBMCs per donor were obtained by leukapheresis. For each donor, CD4 naive and CD4 memory were each given three plates, CD8 naive was given two plates, and CD8 memory was given one plate.

About this clone itself: Its antigen target is currently unknown. Within one base of it there is no much larger clone, and no base qualities were kept. The same CDR3 arises from other DNA sequences in this sample as well.

Healthy HIV-negative adults with no recently reported acute infections or vaccinations were included as donors. Only Caucasian adults living in Nashville, Tennessee, USA were represented among the donors. Magnetic negative selection was used to enrich CD4+ T cells, after which naive cells were positively selected on CD45RA and the negative fraction became the memory subset. After blood collection by leukapheresis, PBMCs were isolated using Ficoll-Histopaque density gradient centrifugation and then cryopreserved in the vapor phase of liquid nitrogen. Purity and quantity of every magnetically sorted T cell population were checked by analytical flow cytometry. Genomic DNA was isolated from every sorted fraction and measured by UV absorbance on a Nanodrop 2000c. TCR CDR3 regions were amplified from genomic DNA by multiplex PCR using the deep immunoSEQ assay. Genomic DNA extracted from each cell subset was distributed evenly over all wells of several immunoSEQ 96-well plates, and each plate served as one replicate. For sorted subsets, each replicate PCR was loaded with roughly 0.2 ug genomic DNA, equivalent to 25,000 to 35,000 T cell genomes. The purified libraries were quantified using a Qubit 3.0 fluorometer, sized with a Bioanalyzer 2100, and then quantified again using the KAPA Library Quantification kit. Every immunoSEQ 96-well plate was sequenced on a dedicated single-read 150-cycle Illumina NextSeq 550 flow cell. The authors processed their data as follows. The immunoSEQ output contained only junctional sequences without quality scores, so filtering could not match that applied to full-length reads. To assign V/J genes and CDR3, sequences were annotated against IMGT germline references using PyIR, a Python wrapper for IgBLAST v1.9. Any read was removed if the V/J assignment was weak (E-value above 1e-6), the CDR3 was missing, or the read contained stop codons, out-of-frame junctions, or ambiguous translated residues. A V3J clonotype was defined by an identical inferred V gene, J gene, and CDR3 amino acid sequence. Percentage overlap between repertoires was computed as shared unique clonotypes divided by the size of the smaller repertoire. Three approaches were used to assess repertoire richness: RTK rarefaction, the Chao1 estimator, and Recon v2.1 estimates of unobserved clonotypes. Generation probabilities were computed with OLGA for all TCRbeta clonotypes obtained by the gDNA method from a handful of donors. TCRdb provides this immuneACCESS table in a form limited to in-frame rearrangements. Some clones are lacking; in checked studies, under half of them reflect an unresolved V gene, and why the rest are absent is not known. Clonal size and the V and J genes are those of that table, whereas D and trimming came from the DNA. This sample lists over 2 million clones; 95% were detected once. The top ten clonotypes cover 0.13% of the sample.

From V the trimming removes 4 bases and from J it removes 5 bases, while the gene matches leave 2 bases of the junction unaccounted for. The germline V gene encodes CDR1 SGHRS and CDR2 YFSETQ. The CDR3 holds 14 amino acids from the cysteine to the phenylalanine. Only CDR3 DNA remains: 42 bases, in frame from the first base. Study-wide findings and limitations: Incomplete sequencing was indicated by rarefaction of sorted-subset datasets, despite the large sequencing depth. Higher generation probabilities were observed for clonotypes shared by all four sorted-subset donors than for non-shared clonotypes. Pairwise subsampling indicated that sequencing depth was expected to affect the degree of clonotype sharing among donors. Larger estimated clonotype richness was generally found for naive subsets than for memory subsets. Approximately 4.8% of naive CD4, 3.5% of naive CD8, about 2.5% of memory CD4, and 0.35% to 0.4% of memory CD8 clonotypes were shared across a few donors. Because the study included only a small number of donors, the genetic and exposure-history diversity represented was limited. Only blood was sampled, and tissue TCR repertoires likely differ from those in blood.

The specimen was naive CD4+ T cells sorted from blood. Sample cell subset or site, as interpreted from the label and publication: CD45RA+ positively selected. This clonotype was obtained from a man aged 18-30 years in good health. Recombination linked TRBV5-1 to TRBJ1-4, with 10 central nucleotides matching TRBD1. This receptor has the CDR3 CASSPGQGNEKLFF. The DNA sequence reads TGCGCCAGCAGCCCGGGACAGGGGAATGAAAAACTGTTTTTT.